The following is a TCR beta chain sequence with its context. An end of the junction differs from the germline gene, which may be a read error. The entry originates in a study of low-dose radiotherapy and immunotherapy resistance in tumors. About the research overall: Patients took aspirin (300 mg orally, daily) for four cycles beginning at cycle 1 day 1.

With TRAV- and TRBV-specific primers, first-strand cDNA was made, covering the alpha and beta chains. For amplifying TCRs, the PCR ran for about 20 cycles with Phusion, which was used together with a constant-region primer and the adapter on the V primers. TCRdb re-derived calls from the reads in MiXCR, one entry per CDR3 protein. The data hold fewer than 20,000 distinct CDR3 sequences, with 74% observed a single time. This CDR3 spans 16 amino acids. Germline values: CDR1 LGHNA, CDR2 YNFKEQ. This chain joins TRBV4-2 and TRBJ2-1; the D gene is possibly TRBD2 (6 bases). The receptor comes from a human donor with advanced metastatic prostate, ovarian, gallbladder or colorectal cancer (not recorded which). This table probably holds off-target reads from a library built for another chain. The CDR3 reads CASSQVGGTAGYEQLF. Here the CDR3 DNA reads TGTGCCAGCAGCCAAGTAGGCGGGACTGCCGGCTATGAGCAGCTCTTC.